Listed here are 2 T cell receptor beta chains from one sample, sequenced in a study of response to subunit inactivated influenza vaccine. TCRdb re-called the RT-PCR reads through MiXCR, storing one row per CDR3 protein. The sample has hundreds of thousands of distinct CDR3 sequences; approximately 24% are singletons. Sequenced material: CD4+ T cells sorted from PBMCs, taken less than 6 days after vaccination. All receptors derive from a man aged 45-65 years who received an inactivated influenza vaccine.

J is TRBJ2-7 and V is TRBV10-3, with D perhaps TRBD1 or TRBD2 (6 bases each). This CDR3 is built from 17 residues. Looked up from germline, CDR1 is ENHRY and CDR2 is SYGVKD. Trimming removed 4 bases from V and 1 base from J, with 20 bases in between. The CDR3 sequence is CAISGRGGTQESYEQYF. The CDR3 DNA is TGTGCCATCAGTGGTCGAGGGGGGACCCAGGAATCCTACGAGCAGTACTTC.

The genes are TRBV29-1 and TRBJ2-7; 7 bases align to TRBD1. The CDR3 spans 16 residues. In germline, CDR1 is SQVTM, CDR2 ANQGSEA. Trimming cost V 4 bases and J 4 bases; bases outside gene matches: 16. Here the CDR3 reads CSVVSFSADRQYEQYF. In nucleotides, the CDR3 is TGCAGCGTTGTCTCCTTCTCGGCGGACAGGCAGTACGAGCAGTACTTC.